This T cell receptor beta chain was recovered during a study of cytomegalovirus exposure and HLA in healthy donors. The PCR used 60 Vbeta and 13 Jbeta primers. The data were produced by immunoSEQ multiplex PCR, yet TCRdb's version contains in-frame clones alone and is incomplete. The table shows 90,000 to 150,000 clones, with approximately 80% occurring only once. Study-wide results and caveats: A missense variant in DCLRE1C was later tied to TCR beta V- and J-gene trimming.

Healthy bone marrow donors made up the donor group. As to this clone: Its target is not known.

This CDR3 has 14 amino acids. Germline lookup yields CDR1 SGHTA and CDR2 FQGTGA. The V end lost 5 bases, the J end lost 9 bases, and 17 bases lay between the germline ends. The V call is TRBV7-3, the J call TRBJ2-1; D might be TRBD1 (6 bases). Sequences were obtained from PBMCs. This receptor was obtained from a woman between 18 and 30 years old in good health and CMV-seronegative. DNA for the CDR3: TGTGCCAGCAGCCCCAGGACCGGGACACCTGAGCAGTTCTTC. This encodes CASSPRTGTPEQFF.